This T cell receptor (beta chain) originates from a study of vaccination and CD4 T cells after COVID-19. Study information: Drawing of post-COVID samples took place a median roughly 97 days after diagnosis (range 35 to 161). Following dose two, a median approximately 74 days (range 14 to 241) passed before post-vaccine samples were taken. Overlapping spike pools from SARS-CoV-2 and HCoV-NL63, HCoV-OC43 and HCoV-229E served as culture stimuli.

V shed 4 bases, J shed 4 bases, and the junction held 5 bases outside the gene matches. Germline CDR1 reads MNHNS; CDR2 reads SASEGT. This CDR3 is built from 14 residues. Turning to this clonotype: The antigen is not known.

Treatment in this sample: approximately nine-day PBMC culture with coronavirus spike peptide pools or control peptides (ViraFEST assay). The Oncomine TCR Beta short-read assay was applied to DNA of cultured CD4+ T cells. TCRdb used MiXCR to reprocess the PCR reads, holding one entry per CDR3 protein. This sample carries tens of thousands of distinct CDR3 sequences, roughly three fifths of them seen once, and the ten largest clones take 10% to 15%. The chain uses TRBV6-1 and TRBJ2-7, with TRBD1 matching over 9 bases. The sequence came from a human donor who received a COVID-19 vaccine. Material: CD4+ T cells from blood, cultured in vitro, obtained after SARS-CoV-2 vaccination. In nucleotides, the CDR3 is TGTGCCAGCAGTGGAGACAGGGGGTCGTACGAGCAGTACTTC. This codes for CASSGDRGSYEQYF.